A few counts support the clone carrying this T cell receptor (beta chain). The target antigen is unknown. This record comes from a study of CD8 T cells in ankylosing spondylitis. Study-wide findings and caveats: Reported data indicate significant enrichment of disease-linked clones within matched ankylosing spondylitis synovial fluid.

The CDR3 contains 14 residues. The germline CDR1 and CDR2 sequences are SQVTM and ANQGSEA. V shed 7 bases, J shed 7 bases, and the junction held 13 bases outside the gene matches. Using quantitative 5'-RACE with molecular barcodes, the authors made TCR beta libraries. TCRdb called the 5' RACE reads again in MiXCR, with one record for every CDR3 protein. The sample has around 53,000 distinct CDR3 sequences, 6.5% to 9% seen once. The chain recombines TRBV29-1 with TRBJ1-5, with 7 bases matching TRBD1. Sequenced material: blood, either unsorted or a sorted T cell fraction (not recorded which). The clonotype was recovered from a female donor with ankylosing spondylitis or in good health (not recorded which). CDR3: CSALGANRGQPQHF. The DNA of the CDR3 is TGCAGCGCCCTAGGGGCCAACAGGGGCCAGCCCCAGCATTTT. Together with reference TRBV29-1 and TRBJ1-5, the CDR3 gives the full variable domain: SAVISQKPSRDICQRGTSLTIQCQVDSQVTMMFWYRQQPGQSLTLIATANQGSEATYESGFVIDKFPISRPNLTFSTLTVSNMSPEDSSIYLCSALGANRGQPQHFGDGTRLSIL.